What follows are 17 T cell receptor beta chains derived from one specimen sequenced in a study of post-analysis software for immune sequencing data. Study results and limitations: Patients carried roughly five TRBV segments more frequently than controls did, and TRBV5-6, TRBV5-1 and TRBV20-1 were among them.

The TCR beta cDNA libraries contained unique molecular identifiers. TCRdb independently ran MiXCR on the PCR reads; one entry per CDR3 protein. The sample lists around 260,000 distinct CDR3 sequences; 35% to 45% were seen once. No cognate antigen is known for these TCRs. Sequenced sample: blood. The receptors come from a girl aged 10-17 years with multiple sclerosis.

This clonotype was counted only a few times. This chain links TRBV5-1 with TRBJ2-2; tentatively, D is TRBD1 (5 bases). Germline CDR1 SGHRS, CDR2 YFSETQ. CDR3 length: 17 amino acids. The V end lost 0 bases, the J end lost 5 bases, and 17 bases lay between the germline ends. CDR3 in amino acids: CASSLADSPKRTGELFF. The CDR3 nucleotides are TGCGCCAGCAGCTTGGCCGACAGCCCTAAGAGGACCGGGGAGCTGTTTTTT.

Comments on this clonotype: A much larger clone differs from this one at a single base, so this may be a read error. This sequence joins TRBV20-1 and TRBJ2-1, with D uncertain. The DNA end is a closer match to TRBJ2-7, so the J assignment may be wrong. Germline V gene sequence: CDR1 DFQATT, CDR2 SNEGSKA (reference sequence). CDR3 length: 12 amino acids. The CDR3 sequence is CSATDRSNEQYF. The CDR3 DNA sequence: TGCAGTGCCACGGACCGTTCCAATGAGCAGTACTTC.

The chain carries TRBV4-3 and TRBJ2-1, with D perhaps TRBD2 (5 bases). Deletions cut 2 bases from V and 8 bases from J, with 19 bases between. The length of the CDR3 is 16 residues. Germline CDR1 and CDR2: LGHNA and YSLEER. DNA of the CDR3: TGCGCCAGCAGCCAAAGCGGAGACCGTGGGTTGGATGAGCAGTTCTTC. Amino acid sequence: CASSQSGDRGLDEQFF.

Note on this clonotype: The CDR3 ends on some other residue instead of the conserved phenylalanine or tryptophan, so this is likely a read error. V and J are TRBV10-3 and TRBJ2-5, with D perhaps matching TRBD2 (6 bases). The CDR3 covers 14 residues. CDR1 is ENHRY, CDR2 SYGVKD, per germline. V shed 4 bases and J shed 4 bases, with 13 bases lying between them. CDR3: CAISGGGSRETQYL. CDR3 in DNA: TGTGCCATCAGTGGAGGAGGGTCCCGAGAGACCCAGTACTTG.

In its sample, this clonotype was seen many times. This chain connects TRBV5-1 to TRBJ2-1; the match to TRBD2 covers 8 bases. The CDR3 extends over 16 amino acids. V dropped 4 bases and J dropped 8; count of bases not matched to a gene: 14. Germline V gene lookup returns CDR1 SGHRS and CDR2 YFSETQ. CDR3 nucleotides: TGCGCCAGCAGCAGGAGGGGACTAGTTATACGGGATGAGCAGTTCTTC. It encodes CASSRRGLVIRDEQFF.

In this sample, this clonotype turned up many times. The rearrangement uses TRBV7-9 and TRBJ2-3; D remains ambiguous. The CDR3 runs to 13 residues. Per germline, CDR1 SEHNR and CDR2 FQNEAQ (reference sequence). Trimming took 5 bases from V and 6 from J, leaving 12 bases between them. The CDR3: CASSPKQADTQYF. The CDR3 DNA follows: TGTGCCAGCAGCCCGAAGCAGGCGGATACGCAGTATTTT. The variable domain in full, with the rest retrieved from reference TRBV7-9 and TRBJ2-3, is DTGVSQNPRHKITKRGQNVTFRCDPISEHNRLYWYRQTLGQGPEFLTYFQNEAQLEKSRLLSDRFSAERPKGSFSTLEIQRTEQGDSAMYLCASSPKQADTQYFGPGTRLTVL.

Note on this clonotype: This may arise from a read error, as a much more abundant clone is one base away. This chain connects TRBV2 to TRBJ2-1, with D unresolved. CDR1 and CDR2 (germline): SNHLY, FYNNEI. V shed 5 bases and J shed 5 bases, with 16 bases lying between them. The CDR3 runs to 15 residues. The CDR3 region is CASSMAVGRDNEQFF. The CDR3 DNA sequence: TGTGCCAGCAGTATGGCCGTAGGCAGAGACAATGAGCAGTTCTTC.

A note on this clonotype: A much larger clone is a single base away; this may be a read error. The chain has TRBV6-2 or TRBV6-3 and TRBJ2-1; D may be TRBD2 (5 bases). The germline CDR1 and CDR2 sequences are MNHEY and SVGEGT. V lost 5 bases, J lost 5 bases, and 10 bases lay in between. This CDR3 contains 13 residues. CDR3 in DNA: TGTGCCAGCAGTACCGGGATCCACAATGAGCAGTTCTTC. Protein sequence: CASSTGIHNEQFF.

The rearrangement joins TRBV7-3 to TRBJ2-3, with 8 bases that match TRBD1. The CDR3 has 16 amino acids. Per germline, CDR1 SGHTA and CDR2 FQGTGA. The J segment lost 4 bases and the V segment lost 5 bases, leaving 11 bases of the junction unmatched. CDR3 region: CASSRQGMKPADTQYF. CDR3 DNA sequence: TGTGCCAGCAGCCGACAGGGGATGAAACCAGCAGATACGCAGTATTTT.

This clonotype turned up a few times. This chain links TRBV20-1 with TRBJ2-5, with D perhaps being TRBD1 or TRBD2 (5 bases each). The better agreement between TRBJ2-7 and the DNA end casts doubt on the J call. There are 14 residues in the CDR3. Germline CDR1 and CDR2: DFQATT and SNEGSKA (reference sequence). The CDR3 DNA reads as TGCAGTGCTAGCCTGAGGGCAGGGAGCTACGAGCAGTACTTC. This gives the protein CSASLRAGSYEQYF.

V is TRBV2 and J is TRBJ2-3, with a weak D call TRBD2 (6 bases). This CDR3 region has 19 residues. Germline loops: CDR1 SNHLY, CDR2 FYNNEI. V was trimmed by 4 bases and J by 0 bases, leaving 23 bases between them. The CDR3 is CASSALSGSHQASTDTQYF. CDR3 DNA sequence: TGTGCCAGCAGTGCTCTTAGCGGATCTCATCAGGCCAGCACAGATACGCAGTATTTT.

The DNA of the CDR3 is TGTGCCAGCAGCCTTGCTGAGGGCAACCAAGAGACCCAGTACTTC. Its protein is CASSLAEGNQETQYF. The chain employs TRBV28 and TRBJ2-5; D may be TRBD2 (5 bases). The V end was cut by 6 bases, the J end by 0 bases, with 14 bases between. CDR3 size: 15 residues. Looked up from germline, CDR1 is MDHEN and CDR2 is SYDVKM.

This clonotype was detected a few times. The rearrangement joins TRBV27 to TRBJ2-7; 8 nucleotides line up with TRBD2. The junction had 7 bases not matched to a gene; V was cut back by 8 bases and J by 1 base. CDR3 length equals 14 residues. Germline V gene sequence: CDR1 MNHEY, CDR2 SMNVEV (reference sequence). The CDR3 reads CASSPGGASYEQYF. CDR3 DNA sequence: TGTGCCAGCTCCCCCGGGGGGGCGTCCTACGAGCAGTACTTC.

The V gene is TRBV20-1, the J gene TRBJ2-1, with 12 positions matching TRBD2. Germline assignment: CDR1 DFQATT and CDR2 SNEGSKA (reference sequence). With 1 base clipped from V and 8 bases from J, the junction kept 6 bases outside the gene matches. The CDR3 is 15 residues long. Written as DNA, the CDR3 is TGCAGTGCTAGAGTGGCTAGCGGGAGGGTGCATGAGCAGTTCTTC. This gives the protein CSARVASGRVHEQFF.

This clonotype came up once. This sequence joins TRBV7-3 and TRBJ1-6; 7 bases map to TRBD1. The trim removed 1 base at V and 6 bases at J, leaving 3 bases unmatched. Germline loops: CDR1 SGHTA, CDR2 FQGTGA. The CDR3 has 15 amino acids. In DNA form, the CDR3 reads TGTGCCAGCAGCTTAAGGGGACAGCCTAATTCACCCCTCCACTTT. The encoded protein is CASSLRGQPNSPLHF.

The table lists this clonotype with many counts. The chain couples TRBV10-3 to TRBJ1-4, with D possibly matching TRBD1 (5 bases). The germline CDR1 and CDR2 sequences are ENHRY and SYGVKD. This CDR3 is 13 amino acids long. Between the trimmed V and J ends, which lost 11 bases and 4 bases, there was a span of 14 bases. Written as DNA, the CDR3 is TGTGCCTCCAAGGCAGGGAGTAATGAAAAACTGTTTTTT. It codes for CASKAGSNEKLFF.

With regard to this clonotype: A much larger clone sits a single nucleotide away, making a read error possible. This chain joins TRBV12-3 or TRBV12-4 and TRBJ2-5; D is unclear. TRBJ2-1 explains the end of the DNA better; the J call may be wrong. The CDR3 loop spans 14 amino acids. The CDR3 loop reads CASSAGDYQETQFF. CDR3 nucleotides: TGTGCCAGCAGTGCAGGAGATTACCAAGAGACCCAGTTCTTC.